These 28 T cell receptor beta chains came from one sample sequenced in a study of technical replicates of blood from a few donors. Clones were sequenced by immunoSEQ multiplex PCR, and TCRdb holds only the in-frame ones, with some missing. This table has around 89,000 clones, approximately 94% appearing once. Material: T cells isolated from PBMCs. Receptor source: a human donor in good health.

The gene calls are TRBV11-2 and TRBJ2-7; 9 bases align to TRBD2. Germline CDR1 is SGHAT and CDR2 is FQNNGV. V dropped 5 bases and J dropped 0; count of bases not matched to a gene: 8. CDR3 length: 16 amino acids. Here the CDR3 reads CASSLQLAGASYEQYF. The CDR3 coding sequence is TGTGCCAGCAGCCTCCAGTTAGCGGGAGCCTCCTACGAGCAGTACTTC.

The V call is TRBV28, the J call TRBJ2-3; a weak D match, TRBD2 (5 bases). CDR3 length: 15 amino acids. Trimming took 4 bases from V and 5 from J, leaving 16 bases between them. Germline values: CDR1 MDHEN, CDR2 SYDVKM. CDR3 coding DNA: TGTGCCAGCAGTTGGGTGGGTCGGGATAAAGATACGCAGTATTTT. Encoded protein: CASSWVGRDKDTQYF. Looking up the rest from reference TRBV28 and TRBJ2-3 gives the full variable domain: DVKVTQSSRYLVKRTGEKVFLECVQDMDHENMFWYRQDPGLGLRLIYFSYDVKMKEKGDIPEGYSVSREKKERFSLILESASTNQTSMYLCASSWVGRDKDTQYFGPGTRLTVL.

This chain connects TRBV10-2 to TRBJ2-1; 8 bases line up with TRBD2. This CDR3 region has 14 residues. Germline V lookup: CDR1 WSHSY, CDR2 SAAADI. Unmatched junction bases numbered 1, after V lost 6 bases and J lost 0 bases. The CDR3 spells CASRLAGSYNEQFF. The CDR3 DNA follows: TGCGCCAGCAGGCTAGCGGGCTCCTACAATGAGCAGTTCTTC.

The chain joins TRBV4-2 to TRBJ2-5, with D hard to call. Trimming took off 1 base at V and 5 bases at J, with 8 bases between the two ends. Germline CDR1 LGHNA, CDR2 YNFKEQ. This CDR3 region has 13 residues. CDR3 residues: CASSQGYTETQYF. The CDR3 DNA follows: TGTGCCAGCAGCCAAGGTTACACGGAGACCCAGTACTTC.

This sequence joins TRBV2 and TRBJ2-3, with TRBD1 identical over 10 bases. The CDR3 runs 15 residues. V shed 6 bases, J shed 6 bases, and the junction held 9 bases outside the gene matches. CDR1 is SNHLY, CDR2 FYNNEI, per germline. The CDR3 protein is CASRGGTGERDTQYF. DNA of the CDR3: TGTGCCAGCAGGGGCGGGACAGGGGAACGTGATACGCAGTATTTT.

The chain recombines TRBV5-1 with TRBJ1-1, with a weak D call TRBD1 (5 bases). V lost 0 bases and J lost 5, with 11 bases in between. The CDR3 has 14 amino acids. Per germline, CDR1 SGHRS and CDR2 YFSETQ. CDR3 loop: CASSLGGTRTEAFF. DNA for the CDR3: TGCGCCAGCAGCTTGGGGGGGACTCGTACTGAAGCTTTCTTT.

This chain connects TRBV29-1 to TRBJ1-1, with no clear D. CDR3 size: 14 residues. Germline V gene lookup returns CDR1 SQVTM and CDR2 ANQGSEA. Trimming removed 0 bases at V and 1 base at J, with 9 bases between. The CDR3 coding sequence is TGCAGCGTTGAAGAAGGAGGGAAGAACACTGAAGCTTTCTTT. Encoded protein: CSVEEGGKNTEAFF.

V usage is TRBV30 and J usage is TRBJ1-3; D call uncertain. Trimming removed 2 bases at V and 0 bases at J, with 5 bases between. From germline, CDR1 is GTSNPN and CDR2 SVGIG (reference sequence). This CDR3 has 13 amino acids. The CDR3 bases are TGTGCCTGGAGTTCGGGCTCTGGAAACACCATATATTTT. Its protein is CAWSSGSGNTIYF.

The chain employs TRBV9 and TRBJ1-1; D might be TRBD1 (5 bases). Per the germline V gene, CDR1 is SGDLS and CDR2 is YYNGEE. V was trimmed by 0 bases and J by 6 bases, leaving 15 bases between them. The CDR3 runs 15 residues. CDR3 DNA: TGTGCCAGCAGCGTAGGCAGGGAAAGAGACCCTGAAGCTTTCTTT. Amino acids: CASSVGRERDPEAFF.

The V call is TRBV4-1, the J call TRBJ2-7; D possibly corresponds to TRBD2 (5 bases). Per the germline V gene, CDR1 is MGHRA and CDR2 is YSYEKL. This CDR3 spans 13 amino acids. V lost 0 bases and J 6 bases, leaving 9 bases between the germline ends. In DNA form, the CDR3 reads TGCGCCAGCAGCCAAGATCGGGATAGCGAGCAGTACTTC. This encodes CASSQDRDSEQYF.

V gene TRBV11-2 combines with J gene TRBJ2-6; 7 bases match TRBD2. The V and J ends lost 0 bases and 4 bases, in that order; junction bases with no gene match: 6. The CDR3 consists of 17 residues. Germline V lookup: CDR1 SGHAT, CDR2 FQNNGV. The CDR3 here is CASSLDLGGYGANVLTF. CDR3 sequence (DNA): TGTGCCAGCAGCTTAGATTTGGGAGGGTACGGGGCCAACGTCCTGACTTTC. The variable domain in full, with the rest retrieved from reference TRBV11-2 and TRBJ2-6, is EAGVAQSPRYKIIEKRQSVAFWCNPISGHATLYWYQQILGQGPKLLIQFQNNGVVDDSQLPKDRFSAERLKGVDSTLKIQPAKLEDSAVYLCASSLDLGGYGANVLTFGAGSRLTVL.

This rearrangement joins TRBV28 to TRBJ2-6, with D perhaps TRBD2 (5 bases). This CDR3 has 13 amino acids. Germline V gene sequence: CDR1 MDHEN, CDR2 SYDVKM. Trimming left V 11 bases short and J 0 bases short, with 8 bases between. Here the CDR3 reads CAVRDSGANVLTF. The DNA of the CDR3 is TGTGCCGTCCGGGACTCTGGGGCCAACGTCCTGACTTTC.

This chain joins TRBV9 and TRBJ2-1, with D possibly TRBD1 on 5 matching bases. The germline gives CDR1 SGDLS, CDR2 YYNGEE. CDR3 length equals 15 residues. Trimming cost V 4 bases and J 5 bases, with 16 bases left between them. The CDR3 region has the DNA TGTGCCAGCAGCCCCCGGGCAGGGTTAAACAATGAGCAGTTCTTC. Its translation is CASSPRAGLNNEQFF.

This chain connects TRBV6-1 to TRBJ2-7; maybe TRBD1 (5 bases). V lost 7 bases and J 4 bases, leaving 14 bases between the germline ends. Germline-derived CDR1 and CDR2 are MNHNS and SASEGT. The CDR3 runs to 13 residues. In DNA form, the CDR3 reads TGTGCCAGCAATGGGCAGGGCACTTACGAGCAGTACTTC. This encodes CASNGQGTYEQYF.

This chain uses TRBV10-3 with TRBJ2-5; D might be TRBD2 (6 bases). V lost 0 bases and J lost 5, with 10 bases in between. This CDR3 has 14 amino acids. Germline V lookup: CDR1 ENHRY, CDR2 SYGVKD. The CDR3: CAISESKGRETQYF. The CDR3 nucleotides read TGTGCCATCAGTGAGTCTAAGGGGAGGGAGACCCAGTACTTC.

This clone was seen only once. This rearrangement joins TRBV7-9 to TRBJ1-1; tentatively, D is TRBD1 (5 bases). Trimming shortened V by 3 bases and J by 0 bases, and 8 bases separated the two germline ends. This CDR3 has 14 residues. Germline V lookup: CDR1 SEHNR, CDR2 FQNEAQ (reference sequence). The CDR3 coding sequence is TGTGCCAGCAGCTTGATACAGGTGAACACTGAAGCTTTCTTT. Its translation is CASSLIQVNTEAFF.

The chain carries TRBV28 and TRBJ2-2; a weak D match, TRBD1 (5 bases). This CDR3 contains 17 residues. The V gene lost 4 bases and the J gene lost 1 base, with 16 bases spanning the gap. Germline V gene sequence: CDR1 MDHEN, CDR2 SYDVKM. The DNA for the CDR3 is TGTGCCAGCAGTTATCCGACAGCCTCACTGAACACCGGGGAGCTGTTTTTT. Translated, it gives CASSYPTASLNTGELFF.

The CDR3 here is CASSVGLAGISYEQYF. CDR3 DNA: TGTGCCAGCAGCGTAGGGCTAGCGGGGATCTCCTACGAGCAGTACTTC. The chain combines TRBV9 with TRBJ2-7; 9 bases fit TRBD2. Trimming at V came to 0 bases and at J to 0 bases, leaving 4 bases not matched to a gene. Germline V gene data show CDR1 as SGDLS and CDR2 as YYNGEE. The CDR3 consists of 16 residues. Looking up the rest from reference TRBV9 and TRBJ2-7 gives the full variable domain: DSGVTQTPKHLITATGQRVTLRCSPRSGDLSVYWYQQSLDQGLQFLIQYYNGEERAKGNILERFSAQQFPDLHSELNLSSLELGDSALYFCASSVGLAGISYEQYFGPGTRLTVT.

The count of this clone is one. The genes are TRBV7-9 and TRBJ2-7; tentatively, D is TRBD1 (6 bases). Germline V gene data show CDR1 as SEHNR and CDR2 as FQNEAQ (reference sequence). Trimming left V 3 bases short and J 6 bases short, with 9 bases between. The CDR3 has 12 residues. CDR3 region: CASSFYRAEQYF. As DNA, the CDR3 is TGTGCCAGCAGCTTCTACAGGGCCGAGCAGTACTTC.

This chain's CDR3 is CASSLAAGGYEQYF. The CDR3 region has the DNA TGTGCCAGCAGCTTAGCGGCGGGAGGGTACGAGCAGTACTTC. The V call is TRBV11-1, the J call TRBJ2-7; 9 nucleotides agree with TRBD2. This CDR3 has 14 amino acids. V shed 0 bases and J 4 bases; nucleotides not matched to a gene: 1. Germline-derived CDR1 and CDR2 are SGHAT and FQDESV (reference sequence).

This chain uses TRBV4-2 with TRBJ2-3, with 7 bases that match TRBD2. Germline CDR1 LGHNA, CDR2 YNFKEQ. The CDR3 extends over 16 amino acids. V shed 8 bases, J shed 1 base, and the junction held 12 bases outside the gene matches. The CDR3 region has the DNA TGTGCCAGCGGCCGCGGGCTAGCGGAAGGCACAGATACGCAGTATTTT. This gives the protein CASGRGLAEGTDTQYF.

The chain is built from TRBV18 and TRBJ1-1; 7 nucleotides align to TRBD1. J lost 3 bases, V lost 3 bases, and 16 bases had no gene match. The germline gives CDR1 KGHSH, CDR2 LQKENI. This CDR3 region has 18 residues. The chain's CDR3 is CASSPLRTGRAWDTEAFF. The DNA of the CDR3 is TGTGCCAGCTCACCTCTAAGGACAGGAAGGGCTTGGGACACTGAAGCTTTCTTT.

This chain uses TRBV11-3 with TRBJ1-6; D possibly corresponds to TRBD1 (5 bases). CDR1 is SGHNT, CDR2 YENEEA, per germline. This CDR3 region has 18 residues. Trimming stripped 0 bases from V and 0 bases from J, with 12 bases between. CDR3 sequence reads: CASSLEGRGSSYNSPLHF. CDR3 bases: TGTGCCAGCAGCTTAGAAGGAAGGGGAAGCTCCTATAATTCACCCCTCCACTTT.

This clone was recorded once. This chain joins TRBV5-1 and TRBJ1-1; the D is unclear. The V end was cut by 4 bases, the J end by 0 bases, with 16 bases between. This CDR3 region has 16 residues. CDR1 is SGHRS and CDR2 is YFSETQ in the germline V gene. CDR3 residues: CASSPYTSEVNTEAFF. CDR3 nucleotide sequence: TGCGCCAGCAGCCCCTACACCTCTGAGGTGAACACTGAAGCTTTCTTT.

This rearrangement joins TRBV5-1 to TRBJ1-5, with a tentative D call TRBD1 (5 bases). Between the trimmed V and J ends, which lost 5 bases and 5 bases, there was a span of 20 bases. Per the germline V gene, CDR1 is SGHRS and CDR2 is YFSETQ. The CDR3 is 16 amino acids. The CDR3 here is CASRNPGLSVYQPQHF. The DNA for the CDR3 is TGCGCCAGCAGGAACCCGGGACTCAGTGTTTATCAGCCCCAGCATTTT.

The chain has TRBV7-9 and TRBJ2-7; unclear D gene. CDR3 length equals 12 residues. Trimming took off 1 base at V and 6 bases at J, with 7 bases between the two ends. The germline CDR1 and CDR2 sequences are SEHNR and FQNEAQ (reference sequence). CDR3 protein: CASSLVVSEQYF. CDR3 bases: TGTGCCAGCAGCTTAGTCGTTTCCGAGCAGTACTTC.

V is TRBV30 and J is TRBJ1-2; D gene uncertain. The V gene lost 7 bases and the J gene lost 8 bases, with 20 bases spanning the gap. The germline gives CDR1 GTSNPN, CDR2 SVGIG (reference sequence). The length of the CDR3 is 13 residues. CDR3 amino acids: CASPILWSRGYTF. The CDR3 nucleotides read TGTGCCTCCCCAATCCTATGGAGTCGGGGCTACACCTTC.

The V call is TRBV11-2, the J call TRBJ1-1; the D gene is possibly TRBD1 (5 bases). The germline CDR1 and CDR2 sequences are SGHAT and FQNNGV. Trimming shortened V by 5 bases and J by 10 bases, and 14 bases separated the two germline ends. The CDR3 contains 12 residues. The CDR3 region has the DNA TGTGCCAGCAGCCCGACGGGGGGTACAGCTTTCTTT. Amino acids: CASSPTGGTAFF.